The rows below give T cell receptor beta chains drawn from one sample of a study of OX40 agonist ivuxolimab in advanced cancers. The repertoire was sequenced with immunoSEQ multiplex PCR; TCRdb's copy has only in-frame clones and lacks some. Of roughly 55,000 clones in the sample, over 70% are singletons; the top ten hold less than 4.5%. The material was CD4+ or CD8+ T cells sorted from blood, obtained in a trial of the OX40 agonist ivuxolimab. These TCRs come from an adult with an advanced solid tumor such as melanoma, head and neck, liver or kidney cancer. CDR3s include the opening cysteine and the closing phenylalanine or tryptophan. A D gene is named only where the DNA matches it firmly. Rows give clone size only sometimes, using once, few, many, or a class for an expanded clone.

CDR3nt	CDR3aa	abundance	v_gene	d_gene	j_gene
TGTGCCACCTCTTTACAAGGCACTGAAGCTTTCTTT	CATSLQGTEAFF	.	TRBV2	.	TRBJ1-1
TGTGCCAGCTCACTAAACACAGGGGGCTCTGGAAACACCATATATTTT	CASSLNTGGSGNTIYF	.	TRBV18	TRBD1	TRBJ1-3
TGTGCCAGCAGCTTGGGGGGTTCGGACAGGGCACTCGAGCAGTACTTC	CASSLGGSDRALEQYF	.	TRBV5-7	TRBD1	TRBJ2-7
TGCGCCAGCAGTATTCAGCGGGGGAACAATGAGCAGTTCTTC	CASSIQRGNNEQFF	.	TRBV10-1	TRBD2	TRBJ2-1
TGTGCCAGCAGCCAAGGGCGGGGCCGACAAGAGACCCAGTACTTC	CASSQGRGRQETQYF	once	TRBV9	.	TRBJ2-5
TGTGCCAGCTCACGACAAGACAGGGCGGGCTACACCTTC	CASSRQDRAGYTF	.	TRBV18	TRBD1	TRBJ1-2
TGTGCCAGCAGGCGGGCCGACTCTGGAAACACCATATATTTT	CASRRADSGNTIYF	.	TRBV6-5	.	TRBJ1-3
TGTGCCAGCAGTTCGGGCAGAAGCAATCAGCCCCAGCATTTT	CASSSGRSNQPQHF	.	TRBV27	.	TRBJ1-5
TGTGCCAGCAGTTTTATATTACAGGAGTCTGGAAACACCATATATTTT	CASSFILQESGNTIYF	.	TRBV6-9	.	TRBJ1-3
TGTGCCAGCAGCTCCAGGGGACAGACGGTCTATGGCTACACCTTC	CASSSRGQTVYGYTF	.	TRBV7-9	TRBD1	TRBJ1-2
TGTGCCAGCAGTTTAGCAGGGACTGGAAACACCATATATTTT	CASSLAGTGNTIYF	.	TRBV27	.	TRBJ1-3
TGTGCCAGTAGCTTCCTCCGGGACAGGGGGCATACCGGGGAGCTGTTTTTT	CASSFLRDRGHTGELFF	once	TRBV19	TRBD1	TRBJ2-2
TGTGCCAGTACCATAGGACTAGCGGGAGGGGAGCAGTACTTC	CASTIGLAGGEQYF	.	TRBV19	TRBD2	TRBJ2-7
TGCGCCAGCAGCACGGGACCTTGGGGACCTGTACAAGAGACCCAGTACTTC	CASSTGPWGPVQETQYF	few	TRBV5-1	.	TRBJ2-5
TGTGCCAGCAGTCCACGGGGCCTTTCTATAGCCAAAAACATTCAGTACTTC	CASSPRGLSIAKNIQYF	.	TRBV2	.	TRBJ2-4
TGTGCCAGCAGCCCCGTAGGGGGACTCCAAGAGACCCAGTACTTC	CASSPVGGLQETQYF	.	TRBV7-3	.	TRBJ2-5
TGTGCCTGGCGAACCCCGGGAGGCATTCAGTACTTC	CAWRTPGGIQYF	.	TRBV30	TRBD2	TRBJ2-4
TGCGCCAGCAGCATCAGCGGGGGGCCGGGGTACAATGAGCAGTTCTTC	CASSISGGPGYNEQFF	.	TRBV5-1	TRBD2	TRBJ2-1
TGCGCCAGCAGCTTGCTCTCGACCCCTAATAATGAGCAGTTCTTC	CASSLLSTPNNEQFF	.	TRBV5-1	.	TRBJ2-1
TGTGCCAGTACTCGGACCACAGGGGAAGCTTTCTTT	CASTRTTGEAFF	.	TRBV19	.	TRBJ1-1
TGTGCCAGTATCCAGACTAGCGGGACCTACAATGAGCAGTTCTTC	CASIQTSGTYNEQFF	once	TRBV19	TRBD2	TRBJ2-1
TGTGCCAGCAGCTCCCGACAGGGGTCCTCTGGAAACACCATATATTTT	CASSSRQGSSGNTIYF	.	TRBV9	TRBD1	TRBJ1-3
TGTGCCAGCAGCCAGGGACAGGGGCACTTAAGTGGCTACACCTTC	CASSQGQGHLSGYTF	.	TRBV9	TRBD1	TRBJ1-2
TGTGCCATCAGCCAGGGAAATCAGCCCCAGCATTTT	CAISQGNQPQHF	.	TRBV10-3	.	TRBJ1-5
TGTGCCAGCATCACCGGACCAAGCTCCTACGAGCAGTACTTC	CASITGPSSYEQYF	.	TRBV28	.	TRBJ2-7
TGTGCCAGCAGCTTCCGGGGCCCCAATTCAGGACCAAAACTGTTTTTT	CASSFRGPNSGPKLFF	.	TRBV5-6	.	TRBJ1-4
TGTGCCAGCAGTGATTTCGGGAGGGGTGATGGCTATGGCTACACCTTC	CASSDFGRGDGYGYTF	.	TRBV25-1	.	TRBJ1-2
TGTGCCAGTAGTGGGGGACAGGAGGCCTACGAGCAGTACTTC	CASSGGQEAYEQYF	few	TRBV19	TRBD1	TRBJ2-7
TGTGCCTGGGAATGGGGGGAGGGCACAGATACGCAGTATTTT	CAWEWGEGTDTQYF	.	TRBV30	.	TRBJ2-3
TGTGCCAGCAGTGCGACTAGCGGGAGGGGACGCGAGCAGTACTTC	CASSATSGRGREQYF	.	TRBV6-5	TRBD2	TRBJ2-7
TGTGCCAGTAGGGTAACAGGGCCGGCGACAGATACGCAGTATTTT	CASRVTGPATDTQYF	.	TRBV19	.	TRBJ2-3
TGTGCCTGGAGTCTCGTGGTAGATGATAATTCACCCCTCCACTTT	CAWSLVVDDNSPLHF	.	TRBV30	.	TRBJ1-6
TGCAGCGGAAGGGTCTCCCAAGAGACCCAGTACTTC	CSGRVSQETQYF	.	TRBV29-1	.	TRBJ2-5
TGTGCCAGCAGCCCCCAAGGACTAGCGGGGGGTCTGGAGCAGTACTTC	CASSPQGLAGGLEQYF	.	TRBV7-9	TRBD2	TRBJ2-7
TGTGCCAGCAGTGAAGGGAGGGGGGCGCTTGAAAAACTGTTTTTT	CASSEGRGALEKLFF	.	TRBV2	.	TRBJ1-4
TGTGCCAGCTCCCCTCAGGGGACCCACGAGCAGTACTTC	CASSPQGTHEQYF	.	TRBV18	.	TRBJ2-7
TGCAGCGTCAAAGAAACAGGTATGGCTGAAGCTTTCTTT	CSVKETGMAEAFF	.	TRBV29-1	.	TRBJ1-1
TGTGCCAGTAGCCTTACTGTGAGACAGGATAATCAGCCCCAGCATTTT	CASSLTVRQDNQPQHF	.	TRBV19	.	TRBJ1-5
TGTGCCAGCAGCTTAGCGGGGTACCAAGAGACCCAGTACTTC	CASSLAGYQETQYF	.	TRBV7-2	.	TRBJ2-5
TGTGCCAGCAGTTACGGTGACAGGGGTTCACCCCTCCACTTT	CASSYGDRGSPLHF	.	TRBV6-5	TRBD1	TRBJ1-6
TGTGCCAGCAAGACAGGGAGCCATCAGCCCCAGCATTTT	CASKTGSHQPQHF	once	TRBV6-1	TRBD1	TRBJ1-5
TGCGCCAGCAGCTTGGCTCACGGGGCCGCAGATACGCAGTATTTT	CASSLAHGAADTQYF	.	TRBV5-1	.	TRBJ2-3
TGTGCCAGCAGTGTAGGAAAGAACACTGAAGCTTTCTTT	CASSVGKNTEAFF	.	TRBV2	.	TRBJ1-1
TGTGCCAGCTCTTGGGTTAACGGACTTCAAGAGACCCAGTACTTC	CASSWVNGLQETQYF	once	TRBV2	.	TRBJ2-5
TGTGCCAGCAGCCCAGGGAACTATGGCTACACCTTC	CASSPGNYGYTF	.	TRBV28	.	TRBJ1-2
TGTGCCAGCAGTTCCCAGGTATCCTCCTACGAGCAGTACTTC	CASSSQVSSYEQYF	.	TRBV27	.	TRBJ2-7
TGTGCCAGCAGCTTTCTGGCAGGGACCTACGAGCAGTACTTC	CASSFLAGTYEQYF	.	TRBV7-8	.	TRBJ2-7
TGCGCCAGCAGCCAAGACTCTCCGTCCGGGACAGGGTTTGGCTACACCTTC	CASSQDSPSGTGFGYTF	.	TRBV4-1	TRBD1	TRBJ1-2
TGTGCCAGCAGTGCAACGGGAGGGTACAATGAGCAGTTCTTC	CASSATGGYNEQFF	few	TRBV25-1	TRBD2	TRBJ2-1
TGTGCCAGCAGTCGGGAGGGCAATCAGCCCCAGCATTTT	CASSREGNQPQHF	.	TRBV2	.	TRBJ1-5
TGTGCCAGCGGCTCTACTGCGGCAGGGAGTAGCAATCAGCCCCAGCATTTT	CASGSTAAGSSNQPQHF	.	TRBV28	.	TRBJ1-5
TGCGCCAGCAGCTTGGTTGCAGGGGGTAGCGGCGAGCAGTACTTC	CASSLVAGGSGEQYF	.	TRBV5-1	.	TRBJ2-7
TGTGCCAGCAGCTTAGCCGGGAGTCAGGGGCTTCAGCCCCAGCATTTT	CASSLAGSQGLQPQHF	.	TRBV7-2	.	TRBJ1-5
TGTGCCAGCAGCCTGGGACTAGTCGACACAGATACGCAGTATTTT	CASSLGLVDTDTQYF	.	TRBV27	TRBD2	TRBJ2-3
TGTGCCAGCGCAAACACAGGCTCTGGAAACACCATATATTTT	CASANTGSGNTIYF	.	TRBV6-1	.	TRBJ1-3